Listed below are T cell receptor beta chains from one sample, sequenced in a study of blood T cell repertoires in COVID-19. The repertoire was sequenced with immunoSEQ multiplex PCR; TCRdb's copy has only in-frame clones and lacks some. The sample has 120,000 to 150,000 clones, about 86% seen once. Sequenced sample: peripheral blood. All receptors derive from a woman aged 55-69 years with acute or convalescent COVID-19. CDR3s include the opening cysteine and the closing phenylalanine or tryptophan. The D gene is left open where the match is weak. Size is omitted from some rows. Given values are once, few, many or a class for expanded clones.

TRBJ1-1	TRBV13	TRBD1	.	CASSFDRAAEAFF	TGTGCCAGCAGCTTTGACAGGGCGGCTGAAGCTTTCTTT
TRBJ2-1	TRBV24-1	TRBD1	.	CATSDGQGYYNEQFF	TGTGCCACCAGTGATGGACAGGGATACTACAATGAGCAGTTCTTC
TRBJ2-5	TRBV7-9	TRBD2	.	CASTNFRELAWSQETQYF	TGTGCCAGCACCAATTTCCGTGAACTAGCGTGGTCCCAAGAGACCCAGTACTTC
TRBJ1-1	TRBV30	TRBD1	.	CAWSVRGRDTEAFF	TGTGCCTGGAGTGTTAGGGGGCGAGACACTGAAGCTTTCTTT
TRBJ1-1	TRBV7-9	.	.	CASSLSGNTEAFF	TGTGCCAGCAGCTTAAGTGGCAACACTGAAGCTTTCTTT
TRBJ1-1	TRBV19	TRBD1	.	CASSRGGDRGNTEAFF	TGTGCCAGTAGTCGGGGCGGGGACAGGGGGAACACTGAAGCTTTCTTT
TRBJ1-1	TRBV18	TRBD1	.	CASSPGQGRTEAFF	TGTGCCAGCTCACCTGGACAGGGCAGAACTGAAGCTTTCTTT
TRBJ1-4	TRBV21-1	.	.	CASSTRQVSHGLFF	TGTGCCAGCAGCACCCGACAGGTTTCTCATGGACTGTTTTTT
TRBJ2-5	TRBV5-1	.	few	CASSSEVAETQYF	TGCGCCAGCAGCTCCGAGGTAGCAGAGACCCAGTACTTC
TRBJ2-1	TRBV7-2	TRBD2	.	CASSVRASGGYNEQFF	TGTGCCAGCAGCGTAAGGGCTAGCGGGGGCTACAATGAGCAGTTCTTC
TRBJ2-1	TRBV29-1	.	.	CSVEDGAGADNEQFF	TGCAGCGTTGAAGATGGGGCGGGGGCCGACAATGAGCAGTTCTTC
TRBJ2-7	TRBV7-2	.	.	CASSLVNEQYF	TGTGCCAGCAGCTTAGTAAACGAGCAGTACTTC
TRBJ1-6	TRBV7-3	.	.	CASSLVPGMDSGSPLHF	TGTGCCAGCAGCTTGGTTCCCGGGATGGATTCGGGTTCACCCCTCCACTTT